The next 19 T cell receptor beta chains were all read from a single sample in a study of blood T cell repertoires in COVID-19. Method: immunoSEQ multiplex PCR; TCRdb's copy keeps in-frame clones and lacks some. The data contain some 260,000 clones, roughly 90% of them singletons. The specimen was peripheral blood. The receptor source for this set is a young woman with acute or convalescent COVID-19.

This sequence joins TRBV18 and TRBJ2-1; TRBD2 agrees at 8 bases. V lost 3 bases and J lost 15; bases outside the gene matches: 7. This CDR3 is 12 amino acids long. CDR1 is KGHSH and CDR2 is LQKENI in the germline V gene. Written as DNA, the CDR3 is TGTGCCAGCTCACCTCCGACTAGCGATCTGTTCTTC. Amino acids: CASSPPTSDLFF.

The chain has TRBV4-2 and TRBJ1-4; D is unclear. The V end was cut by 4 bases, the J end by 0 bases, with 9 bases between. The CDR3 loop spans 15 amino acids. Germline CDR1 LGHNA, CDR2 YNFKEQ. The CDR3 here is CASSRPGATNEKLFF. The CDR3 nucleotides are TGTGCCAGCAGCCGCCCTGGAGCAACTAATGAAAAACTGTTTTTT.

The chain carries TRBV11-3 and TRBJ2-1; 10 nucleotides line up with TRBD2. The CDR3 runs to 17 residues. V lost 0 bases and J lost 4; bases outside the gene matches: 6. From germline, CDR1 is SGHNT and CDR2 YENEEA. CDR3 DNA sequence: TGTGCCAGCAGCTTAGAACTAGCGGGACGTTATTACAATGAGCAGTTCTTC. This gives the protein CASSLELAGRYYNEQFF.

The CDR3 DNA reads as TGTGCCAGCAGCTTAGTAGTTACAGATACGCAGTATTTT. Residues: CASSLVVTDTQYF. The rearrangement joins TRBV7-9 to TRBJ2-3, with D unclear. The CDR3 has 13 amino acids. The V gene lost 1 base and the J gene lost 3 bases, with 5 bases spanning the gap. In germline, CDR1 is SEHNR, CDR2 FQNEAQ (reference sequence). Full variable domain (outside the CDR3, taken from reference TRBV7-9 and TRBJ2-3): DTGVSQNPRHKITKRGQNVTFRCDPISEHNRLYWYRQTLGQGPEFLTYFQNEAQLEKSRLLSDRFSAERPKGSFSTLEIQRTEQGDSAMYLCASSLVVTDTQYFGPGTRLTVL.

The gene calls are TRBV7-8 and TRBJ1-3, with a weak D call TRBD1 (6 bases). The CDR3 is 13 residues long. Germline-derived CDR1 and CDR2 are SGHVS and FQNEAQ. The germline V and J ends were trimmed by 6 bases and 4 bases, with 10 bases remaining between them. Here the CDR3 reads CASRGQSGNTIYF. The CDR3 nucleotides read TGTGCCAGCAGAGGACAGTCCGGAAACACCATATATTTT.

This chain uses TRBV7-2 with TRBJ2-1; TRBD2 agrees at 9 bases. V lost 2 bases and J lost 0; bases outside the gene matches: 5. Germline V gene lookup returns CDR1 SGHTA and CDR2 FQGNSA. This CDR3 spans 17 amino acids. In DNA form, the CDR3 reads TGTGCCAGCAGCTTACTGCTAGCGGGACTCTCCTACAATGAGCAGTTCTTC. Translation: CASSLLLAGLSYNEQFF.

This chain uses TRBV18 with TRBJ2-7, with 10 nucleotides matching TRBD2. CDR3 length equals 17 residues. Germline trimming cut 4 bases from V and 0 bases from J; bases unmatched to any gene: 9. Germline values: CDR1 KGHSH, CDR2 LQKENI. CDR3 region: CASSQPGLASSSYEQYF. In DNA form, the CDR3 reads TGTGCCAGCTCACAACCGGGACTAGCGTCAAGCTCCTACGAGCAGTACTTC.

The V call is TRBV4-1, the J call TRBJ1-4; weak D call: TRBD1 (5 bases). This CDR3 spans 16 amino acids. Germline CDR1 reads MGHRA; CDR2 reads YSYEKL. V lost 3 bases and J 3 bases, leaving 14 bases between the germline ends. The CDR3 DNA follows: TGCGCCAGCAGCCAGAGGATGGGGCTGGCTAATGAAAAACTGTTTTTT. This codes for CASSQRMGLANEKLFF.

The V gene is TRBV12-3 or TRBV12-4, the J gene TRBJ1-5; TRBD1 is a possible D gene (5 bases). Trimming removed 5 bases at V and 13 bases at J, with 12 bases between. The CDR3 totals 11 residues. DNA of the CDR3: TGTGCCAGCAGTCTGGGGGGGTTACAGCATTTT. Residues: CASSLGGLQHF.

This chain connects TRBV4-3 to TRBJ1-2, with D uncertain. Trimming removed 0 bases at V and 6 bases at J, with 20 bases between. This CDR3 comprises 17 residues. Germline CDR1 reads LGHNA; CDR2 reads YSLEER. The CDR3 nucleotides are TGCGCCAGCAGCCAAGATGCGGTTCCAACAAATTTCCATGGCTACACCTTC. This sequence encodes CASSQDAVPTNFHGYTF.

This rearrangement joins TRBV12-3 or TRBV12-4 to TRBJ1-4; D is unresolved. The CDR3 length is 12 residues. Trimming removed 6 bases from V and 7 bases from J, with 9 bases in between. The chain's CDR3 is CASSESSEKLFF. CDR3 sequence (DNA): TGTGCCAGCAGCGAGTCGAGTGAAAAACTGTTTTTT.

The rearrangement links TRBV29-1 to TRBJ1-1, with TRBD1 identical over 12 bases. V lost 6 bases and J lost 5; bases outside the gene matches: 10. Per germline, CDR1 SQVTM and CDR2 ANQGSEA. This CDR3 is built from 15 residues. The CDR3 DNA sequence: TGCAGCGTCGGAGGGGACAGGGGGCCTGGAACTGAAGCTTTCTTT. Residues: CSVGGDRGPGTEAFF.

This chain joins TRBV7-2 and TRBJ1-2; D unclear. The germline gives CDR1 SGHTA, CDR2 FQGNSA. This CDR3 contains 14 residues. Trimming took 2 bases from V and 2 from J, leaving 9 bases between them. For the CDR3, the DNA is TGTGCCAGCAGCTTATACAGTACCAACTATGGCTACACCTTC. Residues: CASSLYSTNYGYTF.

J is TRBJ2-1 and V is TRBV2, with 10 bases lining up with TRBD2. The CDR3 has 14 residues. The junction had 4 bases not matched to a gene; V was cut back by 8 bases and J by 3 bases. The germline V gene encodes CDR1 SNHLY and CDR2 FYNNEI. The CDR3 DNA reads TGTGCCAGCGGTAGACTAGCGGGCTACAATGAGCAGTTCTTC. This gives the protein CASGRLAGYNEQFF.

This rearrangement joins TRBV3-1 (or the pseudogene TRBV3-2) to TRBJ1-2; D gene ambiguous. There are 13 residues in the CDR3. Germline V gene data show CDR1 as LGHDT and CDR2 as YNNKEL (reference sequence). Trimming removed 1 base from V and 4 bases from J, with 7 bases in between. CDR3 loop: CASSQGTGYGYTF. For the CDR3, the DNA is TGTGCCAGCAGCCAAGGTACGGGCTATGGCTACACCTTC.

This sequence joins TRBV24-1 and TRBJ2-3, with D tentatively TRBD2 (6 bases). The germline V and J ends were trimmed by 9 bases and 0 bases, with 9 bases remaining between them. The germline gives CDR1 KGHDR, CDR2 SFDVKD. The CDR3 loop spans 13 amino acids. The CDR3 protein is CATAGGSTDTQYF. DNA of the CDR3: TGTGCCACCGCAGGAGGGAGCACAGATACGCAGTATTTT.

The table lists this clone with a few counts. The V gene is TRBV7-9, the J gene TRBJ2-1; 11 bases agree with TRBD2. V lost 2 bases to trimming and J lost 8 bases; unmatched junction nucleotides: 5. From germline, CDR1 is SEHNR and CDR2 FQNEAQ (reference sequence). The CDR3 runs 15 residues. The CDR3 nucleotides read TGTGCCAGCAGCTTAACTAGCGGGAGTACGTATGAGCAGTTCTTC. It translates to CASSLTSGSTYEQFF.

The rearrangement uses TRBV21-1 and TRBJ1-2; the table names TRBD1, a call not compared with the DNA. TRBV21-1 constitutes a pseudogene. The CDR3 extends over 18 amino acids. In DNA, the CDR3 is TGTGCCAGCAGCTCCCCAACCAGAAACAGGGGCTCTGACTATGGCTACACCTTC. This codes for CASSSPTRNRGSDYGYTF.

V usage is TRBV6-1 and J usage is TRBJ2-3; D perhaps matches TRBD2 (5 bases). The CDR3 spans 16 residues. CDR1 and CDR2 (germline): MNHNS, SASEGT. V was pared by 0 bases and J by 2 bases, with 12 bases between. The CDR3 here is CASSEALGSNTDTQYF. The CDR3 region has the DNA TGTGCCAGCAGTGAAGCGCTTGGGAGTAACACAGATACGCAGTATTTT.